This T cell receptor (beta chain) was sequenced during a study of blood T cell repertoires in COVID-19. Study at large: Specimens from acute and convalescent COVID-19 originated in the United States, Italy and Spain.

V was clipped by 4 bases and J by 6 bases, with 8 bases between them. CDR1 and CDR2 from the germline V gene are KGHSH and LQKENI. This CDR3 spans 12 amino acids. Under the authors' procedure: From reference gene primer amplification, estimates of nucleated cell counts were derived. TCRdb's copy holds only in-frame clones and misses some; the assay was immunoSEQ multiplex PCR. That table gives V, J and clone size, and the DNA gave D and trimming. The data hold 330,000 or so clones, with 92% observed a single time. Grouping used clinical history reported by participants in a survey and questionnaire. Recovered participants had two consecutive negative NP/OP PCR tests, healthcare professional clearance, or symptom resolution.

The clonotype comes from a woman aged 25 to 39 who had recovered from COVID-19. V gene TRBV18 combines with J gene TRBJ2-3; no reliable D call. Source material: PBMCs or T cells enriched from blood (not recorded which). The CDR3 region is CASSRPPDTQYF. CDR3 in DNA: TGTGCCAGCTCACGACCCCCTGATACGCAGTATTTT.